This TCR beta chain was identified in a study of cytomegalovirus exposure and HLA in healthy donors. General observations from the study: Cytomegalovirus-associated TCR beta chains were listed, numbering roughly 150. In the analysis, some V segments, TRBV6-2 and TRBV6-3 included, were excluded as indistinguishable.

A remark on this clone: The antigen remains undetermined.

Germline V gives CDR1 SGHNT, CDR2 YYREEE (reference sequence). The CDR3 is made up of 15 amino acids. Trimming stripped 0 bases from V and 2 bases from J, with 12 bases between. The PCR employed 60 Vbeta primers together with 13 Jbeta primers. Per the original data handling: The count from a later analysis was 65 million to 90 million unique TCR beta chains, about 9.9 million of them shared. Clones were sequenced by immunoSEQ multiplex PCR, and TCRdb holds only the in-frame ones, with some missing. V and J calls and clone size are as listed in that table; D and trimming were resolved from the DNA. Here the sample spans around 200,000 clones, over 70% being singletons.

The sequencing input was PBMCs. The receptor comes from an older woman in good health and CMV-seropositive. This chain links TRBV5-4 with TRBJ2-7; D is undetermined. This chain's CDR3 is CASSLGQSKTYEQYF. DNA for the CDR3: TGTGCCAGCAGCTTGGGGCAGTCCAAGACCTACGAGCAGTACTTC.